Presented here are 7 T cell receptor beta chains from one specimen sequenced in a study of OX40 agonist ivuxolimab in advanced cancers. Clones were sequenced by immunoSEQ multiplex PCR, and TCRdb holds only the in-frame ones, with some missing. The profile covers about 66,000 clones, with roughly 86% appearing a single time and around 3.7% taken by the ten largest. This specimen consisted of CD4+ or CD8+ T cells sorted from blood, obtained in a trial of the OX40 agonist ivuxolimab. Every receptor here comes from an adult with an advanced solid tumor such as melanoma, head and neck, liver or kidney cancer.

V and J are TRBV2 and TRBJ1-4; 7 bases agree with TRBD1. The ends lost 7 bases at V and 3 bases at J; junction bases unmatched: 8. The CDR3 covers 15 residues. CDR1 SNHLY and CDR2 FYNNEI come from the germline V gene. The CDR3 bases are TGTGCCAGCATCCTGACAGGGTTGGCTAATGAAAAACTGTTTTTT. Translated: CASILTGLANEKLFF.

This rearrangement joins TRBV7-8 to TRBJ2-6; tentatively, D is TRBD1 (5 bases). V lost 3 bases, J lost 0 bases, and 12 bases lay in between. The CDR3 contains 17 residues. Germline CDR1 and CDR2: SGHVS and FQNEAQ. The CDR3 DNA reads as TGTGCCAGCAGCTTTCGGCCAGGGCTCTCTGGGGCCAACGTCCTGACTTTC. Its translation is CASSFRPGLSGANVLTF.

The chain links TRBV6-1 to TRBJ2-1, with D possibly called TRBD1 or TRBD2 (5 bases each). V lost 6 bases and J lost 9, with 18 bases in between. The V gene's germline CDR1 is MNHNS and CDR2 SASEGT. The CDR3 spans 14 residues. In DNA, the CDR3 is TGTGCCAGCAGCGGGGCGCTAACCTCGGGTGAGCAGTTCTTC. Its protein product is CASSGALTSGEQFF.

The V and J genes are TRBV2 and TRBJ1-1; D is possibly TRBD1 (6 bases). Trimming stripped 5 bases from V and 3 bases from J, with 7 bases between. Looked up from germline, CDR1 is SNHLY and CDR2 is FYNNEI. The CDR3 has 12 amino acids. The CDR3 spells CASSRTDTEAFF. CDR3 nucleotides: TGTGCCAGCAGTCGGACAGACACTGAAGCTTTCTTT.

The chain recombines TRBV19 with TRBJ1-1, with TRBD1 matching over 8 bases. V was clipped by 5 bases and J by 4 bases; unmatched bases: 9. The CDR3 has 15 amino acids. The germline CDR1 and CDR2 sequences are LNHDA and SQIVND (reference sequence). CDR3 sequence: CASSGRQGSATEAFF. As DNA, the CDR3 is TGTGCCAGTAGTGGGCGACAGGGGTCGGCCACTGAAGCTTTCTTT.

The J gene is TRBJ2-7, the V gene TRBV4-1; 7 bases are shared with TRBD1. With 0 bases clipped from V and 4 bases from J, the junction kept 6 bases outside the gene matches. In germline, CDR1 is MGHRA, CDR2 YSYEKL. The CDR3 consists of 15 residues. The CDR3 DNA is TGCGCCAGCAGCCAAGAGACAGGGTTCCCTTACGAGCAGTACTTC. Protein product: CASSQETGFPYEQYF.

The chain has TRBV7-2 and TRBJ2-6, with D hard to call. Trimming removed 2 bases from V and 1 base from J, with 15 bases in between. Per the germline V gene, CDR1 is SGHTA and CDR2 is FQGNSA. The CDR3 loop spans 18 amino acids. The CDR3: CASSLSATSASGANVLTF. CDR3 nucleotides: TGTGCCAGCAGCTTAAGTGCGACATCCGCTTCTGGGGCCAACGTCCTGACTTTC.